A single sample gave rise to the 6 T cell receptor beta chains below, sequenced in a study of molecular identifiers for immune sequencing clone quantification. TCRdb re-called the PCR reads through MiXCR, storing one row per CDR3 protein. The data hold about 640,000 distinct CDR3 sequences, with roughly 21% observed a single time. The source material was naive CD8+ T cells from blood, with Jurkat cell RNA spiked in. Subset denoted: FACS-sorted CD8+CD4-CCR7+CD45RA+ naive T cells. The receptors originated from a human donor in good health. Some libraries in this study had Jurkat cell RNA spiked in.

This clonotype turned up a few times. The chain is built from TRBV29-1 and TRBJ2-1; D uncertain. V was clipped by 7 bases and J by 6 bases, with 13 bases between them. Germline assignment: CDR1 SQVTM and CDR2 ANQGSEA. CDR3 length equals 12 residues. The CDR3 sequence: CSASHWSNEQFF. In nucleotides, the CDR3 is TGCAGCGCCTCCCACTGGTCCAATGAGCAGTTCTTC.

This clonotype has ten or more counts. The rearrangement uses TRBV3-1 and TRBJ2-7; TRBD2 aligns across 12 bases. Trimming took 2 bases from V and 7 from J; bases not matched to a gene: 6. This CDR3 is built from 15 residues. The germline CDR1 and CDR2 sequences are LGHDT and YNNKEL (reference sequence). The CDR3 loop is CASSQTGTSGSEQYF. CDR3 coding DNA: TGTGCCAGCAGCCAAACCGGGACTAGCGGGTCGGAGCAGTACTTC.

This clonotype was found a few times. The rearrangement uses TRBV7-9 and TRBJ1-2, with D unresolved. Trimming shortened V by 1 base and J by 2 bases, and 8 bases separated the two germline ends. The CDR3 length is 14 residues. The germline CDR1 and CDR2 sequences are SEHNR and FQNEAQ (reference sequence). Written as DNA, the CDR3 is TGTGCCAGCAGCTTAGAGGAGGAAAACTATGGCTACACCTTC. Its translation: CASSLEEENYGYTF.

This clonotype was detected only a few times. The rearrangement links TRBV18 to TRBJ1-1, with D possibly being TRBD1 (5 bases). V lost 3 bases and J lost 3, with 14 bases in between. Germline loops: CDR1 KGHSH, CDR2 LQKENI. This CDR3 contains 15 residues. The CDR3 nucleotides read TGTGCCAGCTCACCCGTGGGAGGGGACGACACTGAAGCTTTCTTT. This encodes CASSPVGGDDTEAFF.

This clonotype has a count of ten or more. J is TRBJ2-7 and V is TRBV13; D not certain. Trimming cost V 5 bases and J 7 bases, with 12 bases left between them. The CDR3 has 12 residues. Germline CDR1 and CDR2: PRHDT and FYEKMQ (reference sequence). CDR3 sequence reads: CASSPSGGEQYF. CDR3 nucleotides: TGTGCCAGCAGCCCTAGTGGTGGGGAGCAGTACTTC.

For this clonotype: At one end the junction does not follow the germline gene, possibly because of a read error. The gene calls are TRBV12-3 or TRBV12-4 and TRBJ2-5; D is possibly TRBD1 (5 bases). CDR3 length: 13 amino acids. The CDR3 bases are TGTACCAGCAGTAGTCAGGGCCGAGAGACCCAGTACTTC. Encoded protein: CTSSSQGRETQYF.